The clone carrying this TCR beta chain occurred a few times. The data stem from a study of blood T cell repertoires in COVID-19. Study as a whole: Collection of acute and convalescent COVID-19 samples took place in the United States, Italy and Spain. PBMCs, B-cell-depleted T cells, or T cells were the source of the cDNA or gDNA that made up the material.

The authors' processing: Reference gene primer amplification gave estimated nucleated cell counts. Method: immunoSEQ multiplex PCR; TCRdb's copy keeps in-frame clones and lacks some. V and J calls and clone size come straight from that table; D and trimming were deduced from the DNA. This sample has around 340,000 clones, with 80% to 90% found just once. Germline assignment: CDR1 SGHNT and CDR2 YYREEE (reference sequence). V dropped 0 bases and J dropped 0 bases, with 12 bases sitting between them. The CDR3 is 16 residues long. The source is a man in his thirties or forties with active or convalescent COVID-19. The chain recombines TRBV5-4 with TRBJ1-1; D is possibly TRBD1 (5 bases). The sequencing sample was made of peripheral blood. The CDR3 sequence is CASSLASDTLNTEAFF. The CDR3 DNA follows: TGTGCCAGCAGCTTGGCCTCGGACACCTTGAACACTGAAGCTTTCTTT.